These T cell receptor beta chains were read from a single sample in a study of T cells in Graves' hyperthyroidism and ophthalmopathy. MiXCR was run by TCRdb on the multiplex PCR reads, yielding one entry per CDR3 protein. The profile shows fewer than 350,000 distinct CDR3 sequences, about a sixth of them singletons. Sequencing was carried out using blood. The receptors originated from a woman between 40 and 50 years old with Graves' ophthalmopathy. The CDR3 runs from the conserved cysteine through the conserved F or W. A D gene is named only where the DNA matches it firmly. Part of the rows lack a size; the others show once, few, many or a class for expanded clones.

d_call	cdr3_length	v_call	j_call	clone_size	cdr3_aa	cdr3_nt
.	15	TRBV5-1	TRBJ2-7	many	CASSFEGHATYEQYF	TGCGCCAGCAGCTTCGAGGGTCACGCGACCTACGAGCAGTACTTC
TRBD1	15	TRBV6-2/TRBV6-3	TRBJ1-1	few	CASSYGDRELTEAFF	TGTGCCAGCAGTTACGGGGACAGGGAATTAACTGAAGCTTTCTTT
TRBD2	17	TRBV11-2	TRBJ2-5	.	CASSFRTSGGRAETQYF	TGTGCCAGCAGCTTTCGGACTAGCGGGGGCCGGGCGGAGACCCAGTACTTC
.	15	TRBV28	TRBJ2-5	many	CASSFTLDSRETQYF	TGTGCCAGCAGTTTCACCCTCGACAGCCGAGAGACCCAGTACTTC
TRBD1	17	TRBV27	TRBJ2-2	many	CASSPTLGTGVVGELFF	TGTGCCAGCAGTCCGACCCTCGGGACAGGGGTTGTCGGGGAGCTGTTTTTT
TRBD2	14	TRBV27	TRBJ2-2	many	CASSGGGRAGELFF	TGTGCCAGCAGTGGAGGCGGGAGGGCCGGGGAGCTGTTTTTT
.	15	TRBV7-3	TRBJ1-2	many	CASSPLGETGDGYTF	TGTGCCAGCAGCCCGTTGGGCGAGACAGGCGATGGCTACACCTTC
TRBD2	15	TRBV7-9	TRBJ2-2	many	CASSFGRGGDGELFF	TGTGCCAGCAGCTTCGGACGCGGGGGAGACGGGGAGCTGTTTTTT
TRBD1	14	TRBV6-5	TRBJ2-2	many	CASRGTGYTGELFF	TGTGCCAGCCGGGGGACAGGGTACACCGGGGAGCTGTTTTTT
.	12	TRBV20-1	TRBJ2-7	many	CSAGTGVYEQYF	TGCAGTGCTGGGACGGGAGTATACGAGCAGTACTTC
.	14	TRBV10-3	TRBJ2-2	many	CAISDHANTGELFF	TGTGCCATCAGTGATCATGCGAACACCGGGGAGCTGTTTTTT
.	13	TRBV6-2/TRBV6-3	TRBJ2-5	many	CASSSLPQETQYF	TGTGCCAGCAGTTCTCTACCTCAAGAGACCCAGTACTTC
TRBD1	14	TRBV27	TRBJ1-1	many	CASSWDRGNTEAFF	TGTGCCAGCAGTTGGGACAGGGGGAACACTGAAGCTTTCTTT
TRBD1	16	TRBV6-2/TRBV6-3	TRBJ2-2	many	CASSSGQGATTGELFF	TGTGCCAGCAGTTCCGGACAGGGGGCGACCACCGGGGAGCTGTTTTTT
TRBD1	14	TRBV2	TRBJ2-2	many	CASKQGQGPGELFF	TGTGCCAGCAAGCAGGGACAGGGACCCGGGGAGCTGTTTTTT
.	14	TRBV2	TRBJ2-7	.	CASSEGYSGNEQYF	TGTGCCAGCAGCGAAGGCTACTCCGGCAACGAGCAGTACTTC
.	13	TRBV6-1	TRBJ2-7	many	CASSEAPRYEQYF	TGTGCCAGCAGTGAGGCTCCCCGGTACGAGCAGTACTTC
TRBD2	15	TRBV28	TRBJ2-7	many	CASIGRTSGPYEQYF	TGTGCCAGCATTGGGAGGACTAGCGGTCCCTACGAGCAGTACTTC
.	12	TRBV7-9	TRBJ2-7	many	CASTSGAYEQYF	TGTGCCAGCACGTCAGGGGCCTACGAGCAGTACTTC
.	15	TRBV30	TRBJ1-2	many	CAWSGHDPRGGGYTF	TGTGCCTGGAGTGGCCATGACCCCAGGGGAGGGGGCTACACCTTC
TRBD1	14	TRBV24-1	TRBJ1-5	many	CATSDPGGNQPQHF	TGTGCCACCAGTGATCCAGGGGGGAATCAGCCCCAGCATTTT
TRBD2	14	TRBV27	TRBJ2-4	many	CASSSQGGSNIQYF	TGTGCCAGCAGTTCCCAGGGAGGGTCGAACATTCAGTACTTC
TRBD1	17	TRBV5-1	TRBJ1-1	.	CASSWGQGARMNTEAFF	TGCGCCAGCAGCTGGGGACAGGGGGCGAGAATGAACACTGAAGCTTTCTTT
.	15	TRBV2	TRBJ1-5	many	CASSTGGVGNQPQHF	TGTGCCAGCAGTACAGGAGGGGTGGGCAATCAGCCCCAGCATTTT
.	14	TRBV6-5	TRBJ2-7	many	CASSYRGPIIEQYF	TGTGCCAGCAGTTACCGGGGCCCCATTATCGAGCAGTACTTC
TRBD1	14	TRBV6-5	TRBJ1-2	many	CASSHRGNNYGYTF	TGTGCCAGCAGTCACAGGGGGAATAACTATGGCTACACCTTC
TRBD1	15	TRBV6-1	TRBJ1-1	many	CASREQGRVNTEAFF	TGTGCCAGCAGAGAACAGGGGAGGGTGAACACTGAAGCTTTCTTT
.	16	TRBV4-3	TRBJ2-5	.	CASSQDAGWVQETQYF	TGCGCCAGCAGCCAAGATGCGGGATGGGTGCAAGAGACCCAGTACTTC
.	15	TRBV7-9	TRBJ1-6	many	CASSLDTGINSPLHF	TGTGCCAGCAGCTTAGATACGGGGATTAATTCACCCCTCCACTTT
.	15	TRBV15	TRBJ1-1	many	CATSKDRTMNTEAFF	TGTGCCACCAGCAAGGACAGAACCATGAACACTGAAGCTTTCTTT
.	16	TRBV6-1	TRBJ2-5	.	CASHRGGVKGEETQYF	TGTGCCAGCCACCGTGGGGGGGTAAAGGGGGAAGAGACCCAGTACTTC
.	17	TRBV5-1	TRBJ1-6	many	CASSLGGRVKTSSPLHF	TGCGCCAGCAGCTTGGGTGGCAGAGTTAAGACTTCTTCACCCCTCCACTTT
.	13	TRBV6-2/TRBV6-3	TRBJ2-7	many	CASSYDFTYEQYF	TGTGCCAGCAGTTACGACTTCACCTACGAGCAGTACTTC
.	15	TRBV28	TRBJ2-5	.	CASSLAPGRGETQYF	TGTGCCAGCAGCTTGGCGCCCGGGCGCGGGGAGACCCAGTACTTC
.	13	TRBV11-2	TRBJ2-7	many	CASSLSQDYEQYF	TGTGCCAGCAGCCTTTCTCAGGACTACGAGCAGTACTTC
.	15	TRBV11-2	TRBJ1-2	.	CASSLVGQTLLGYTF	TGTGCCAGCAGCTTAGTAGGGCAGACTCTTCTTGGCTACACCTTC
.	13	TRBV6-1	TRBJ1-1	few	CASRRRQNTEAFF	TGTGCCAGCAGGCGTCGGCAGAACACTGAAGCTTTCTTT
.	15	TRBV13	TRBJ1-2	many	CASSLYRGRPSGYTF	TGTGCCAGCAGCTTATATCGAGGGCGCCCAAGTGGCTACACCTTC
TRBD1	12	TRBV11-2	TRBJ2-7	many	CASSLGTGTGTF	TGTGCCAGCAGCTTGGGTACCGGGACAGGTACCTTC
TRBD1	17	TRBV4-2	TRBJ2-5	many	CASSQIGQGEFQETQYF	TGTGCCAGCAGCCAGATCGGACAGGGTGAATTCCAAGAGACCCAGTACTTC